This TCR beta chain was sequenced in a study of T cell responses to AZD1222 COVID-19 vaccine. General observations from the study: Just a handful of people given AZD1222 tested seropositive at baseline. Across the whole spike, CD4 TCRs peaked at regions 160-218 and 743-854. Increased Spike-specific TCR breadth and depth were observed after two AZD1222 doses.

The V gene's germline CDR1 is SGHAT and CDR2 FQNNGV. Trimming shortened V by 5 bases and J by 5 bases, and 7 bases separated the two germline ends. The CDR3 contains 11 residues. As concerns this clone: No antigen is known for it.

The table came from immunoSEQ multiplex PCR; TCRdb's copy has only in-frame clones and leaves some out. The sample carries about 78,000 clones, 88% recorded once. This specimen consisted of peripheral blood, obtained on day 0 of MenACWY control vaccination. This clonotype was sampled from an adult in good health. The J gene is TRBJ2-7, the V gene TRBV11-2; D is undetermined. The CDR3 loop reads CASSLSNEQYF. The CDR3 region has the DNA TGTGCCAGCAGCCTATCGAACGAGCAGTACTTC.